This TCR beta chain was recorded in a study of T-cell reconstitution after alpha-beta-depleted transplantation in children. The study's findings and limits: Alpha-beta T cells present about two months after transplant were reported to originate from several hundred expanded graft clones. Among T cells one year after transplant, newly produced cells accounted for most counts and diversity. Some patients' high day-60 TCRbeta diversity was traced to surviving recipient T cells and thymic progenitors.

Details on this clonotype: Its target is not known.

CDR3 size: 15 residues. The V gene lost 0 bases and the J gene lost 1 base, with 10 bases spanning the gap. Germline V gene sequence: CDR1 SGHRS, CDR2 YFSETQ. The library targeted TCRbeta and was prepared with unique molecular identifiers. TCRdb redid the calling of the PCR reads with MiXCR, one entry per CDR3 protein. The sample has about 240,000 distinct CDR3 sequences; about 23% are singletons. The sequencing used PBMCs, collected before TCRalphabeta/CD19-depleted stem cell transplant. V and J are TRBV5-1 and TRBJ2-5; either TRBD1 or TRBD2 may supply D (5 bases each). This receptor was obtained from a girl between 2 and 10 years old with Fanconi anemia, due to receive a stem cell transplant. CDR3 nucleotide sequence: TGCGCCAGCAGCTTGGCCGGGACCCCCCAAGAGACCCAGTACTTC. This translates into CASSLAGTPQETQYF.